These T cell receptor beta chains were read from a single sample in a study of blood T cell repertoires in COVID-19. Assay used: immunoSEQ multiplex PCR; TCRdb lists only in-frame clones, some missing. The profile shows 390,000 or so clones, roughly nine tenths of them singletons. The material sequenced was PBMCs or T cells enriched from blood (not recorded which). The source is a young man who had recovered from COVID-19. Each CDR3 is given with its conserved first and last residue. Each record gives: J gene, clone size, D gene, V gene, CDR3 protein, CDR3 DNA. D genes are given only for firm matches. The size of a clone is reported for some rows only, either as once, few or many, or as a class for expanded clones.

TRBJ2-7 NA TRBD1 TRBV4-3 CASSQGQGAYEQYF TGCGCCAGCAGCCAAGGACAGGGGGCCTACGAGCAGTACTTC
TRBJ2-2 NA NA TRBV4-1 CASSPRLNTGELFF TGCGCCAGCAGCCCGAGACTAAACACCGGGGAGCTGTTTTTT
TRBJ2-2 NA TRBD2 TRBV4-2 CASSQDRVGLAGSGELFF TGTGCCAGCAGCCAAGATCGAGTGGGACTAGCTGGCAGCGGGGAGCTGTTTTTT
TRBJ2-1 NA TRBD2 TRBV28 CASSYTGGSEQFF TGTGCCAGCAGTTACACGGGAGGCTCTGAGCAGTTCTTC
TRBJ2-3 NA NA TRBV7-9 CASSYGAVLGTDTQYF TGTGCCAGCAGCTATGGGGCGGTCCTTGGCACAGATACGCAGTATTTT
TRBJ1-6 NA NA TRBV19 CASSRGGPNSPLHF TGTGCCAGTAGCCGCGGGGGGCCTAATTCACCCCTCCACTTT
TRBJ2-7 NA TRBD1 TRBV28 CASSYIRDRVYEQYF TGTGCCAGCAGCTACATCCGGGACAGGGTCTACGAGCAGTACTTC
TRBJ1-5 NA NA TRBV4-1 CASSQEGSGGYQPQHF TGCGCCAGCAGCCAAGAGGGCAGCGGGGGGTATCAGCCCCAGCATTTT
TRBJ2-6 NA NA TRBV6-5 CASTGSGANVLTF TGTGCCAGCACAGGGTCTGGGGCCAACGTCCTGACTTTC
TRBJ2-1 NA TRBD1 TRBV4-1 CASSLGQGGEQFF TGCGCCAGCAGCCTGGGACAGGGGGGTGAGCAGTTCTTC
TRBJ2-1 NA NA TRBV6-5 CASSYSSSRPYNEQFF TGTGCCAGCAGTTACTCGTCTAGCAGGCCCTACAATGAGCAGTTCTTC
TRBJ1-2 NA TRBD1 TRBV6-2/TRBV6-3 CASSRDRGANYGYTF TGTGCCAGCAGTAGGGACAGGGGAGCTAACTATGGCTACACCTTC
TRBJ2-7 NA NA TRBV7-9 CASSLWASDDEQYF TGTGCCAGCAGTCTCTGGGCTAGCGACGACGAGCAGTACTTC
TRBJ1-6 once NA TRBV28 CASSLEAAVNSPLHF TGTGCCAGCAGCCTAGAGGCAGCCGTTAATTCACCCCTCCACTTT
TRBJ2-1 few NA TRBV9 CASSVAGVAAYNEQFF TGTGCCAGCAGCGTAGCTGGGGTAGCGGCCTACAATGAGCAGTTCTTC
TRBJ2-7 once NA TRBV7-9 CASSLGEADYEQYF TGTGCCAGCAGCTTAGGGGAGGCGGATTACGAGCAGTACTTC